Following are 7 T cell receptor beta chains from one sample sequenced in a study of cytotoxic CD8 clonotypes in ibrutinib-treated CLL. The protocol was immunoSEQ multiplex PCR, while the TCRdb copy is restricted to in-frame clones and leaves out a portion. The sample has around 250,000 clones, 70% seen once. The sample in question was PBMCs, obtained after 24 months of ibrutinib treatment. These receptors all come from a human donor with chronic lymphocytic leukemia.

The chain carries TRBV27 and TRBJ2-1; 14 positions match TRBD2. CDR1 is MNHEY, CDR2 SMNVEV, per germline (reference sequence). The CDR3 covers 19 residues. After removal of 4 bases from V and 6 bases from J, the junction contained 14 bases not matched to a gene. CDR3 region: CASSWLGLAGVRGSNEQFF. In DNA, the CDR3 is TGTGCCAGCAGTTGGTTGGGACTAGCGGGAGTTAGGGGATCCAATGAGCAGTTCTTC.

V gene TRBV15 combines with J gene TRBJ2-1; D may be TRBD1 (6 bases). The V end lost 9 bases, the J end lost 8 bases, and 23 bases lay between the germline ends. The CDR3 loop spans 15 amino acids. Looked up from germline, CDR1 is LNHNV and CDR2 is YYDKDF (reference sequence). CDR3 sequence (DNA): TGTGCCACGAACAGCCCCGGGACAAGGGACGATGAGCAGTTCTTC. Its translation: CATNSPGTRDDEQFF. Based on the CDR3 plus reference TRBV15 and TRBJ2-1, the full variable domain is DAMVIQNPRYQVTQFGKPVTLSCSQTLNHNVMYWYQQKSSQAPKLLFHYYDKDFNNEADTPDNFQSRRPNTSFCFLDIRSPGLGDTAMYLCATNSPGTRDDEQFFGPGTRLTVL.

V gene TRBV5-6 combines with J gene TRBJ2-7, with D possibly matching TRBD1 (6 bases). Germline assignment: CDR1 SGHDT and CDR2 YYEEEE. This CDR3 region has 15 residues. Deletions cut 1 base from V and 3 bases from J, with 14 bases between. As DNA, the CDR3 is TGTGCCAGCAGCTTGTATTCCGGGACACTCTACGAGCAGTACTTC. Its translation is CASSLYSGTLYEQYF.

The V gene is TRBV28, the J gene TRBJ1-2, with 9 bases aligning to TRBD1. V lost 7 bases, J lost 8 bases, and 8 bases stayed unmatched. Germline CDR1 and CDR2: MDHEN and SYDVKM. The CDR3 contains 13 residues. The DNA of the CDR3 is TGTGCCAGCAACTCCGGGACAGGGATCGGCTACACCTTC. Residues: CASNSGTGIGYTF.

The gene calls are TRBV9 and TRBJ2-7, with 9 bases that match TRBD1. V trimming: 2 bases; J trimming: 6 bases; junction bases outside the gene matches: 3. From germline, CDR1 is SGDLS and CDR2 YYNGEE. The CDR3 extends over 13 amino acids. CDR3 DNA: TGTGCCAGCAGCGTGGGACAGGGAGTCGAGCAGTACTTC. As protein: CASSVGQGVEQYF.

This clone has more than one count but fewer than ten. V and J are TRBV7-2 and TRBJ2-7; 8 bases agree with TRBD1. The germline V gene has CDR1 SGHTA and CDR2 FQGNSA. After removal of 5 bases from V and 2 bases from J, the junction contained 8 bases not matched to a gene. CDR3 length: 15 amino acids. The CDR3 sequence is CASSPDRDSTYEQYF. As DNA, the CDR3 is TGTGCCAGCAGCCCGGACAGGGACTCCACCTACGAGCAGTACTTC.

This chain joins TRBV5-1 and TRBJ2-1; 8 nucleotides agree with TRBD1. This CDR3 contains 15 residues. V was pared by 4 bases and J by 0 bases, with 3 bases of the junction left unmatched. Germline values: CDR1 SGHRS, CDR2 YFSETQ. The CDR3 nucleotides read TGCGCCAGCAGCACAACAGGGGGCTCCTACAATGAGCAGTTCTTC. Its protein is CASSTTGGSYNEQFF.